Shown below are 18 T cell receptor beta chains from a single sample sequenced in a study of graft-versus-host responses after intestinal transplantation. Using immunoSEQ multiplex PCR, the repertoire was profiled, and TCRdb retains in-frame clones only, with some absent. This sample has around 30,000 clones, with about 85% found just once. This specimen was PBMCs, taken 450 to 480 days after intestinal transplantation. All receptors come from a human patient who received an intestinal transplant, so some T cells may come from the graft donor.

This clone was observed a few times. This rearrangement joins TRBV6-9 to TRBJ1-5, with D unresolved. V was cut by 7 bases and J by 3 bases, with 13 bases left in between. The CDR3 runs 14 residues. CDR1 and CDR2 (germline): MNHGY, SVAAGI. For the CDR3, the DNA is TGTGCCAGCAACCCAAAGGGCCTCAATCAGCCCCAGCATTTT. It translates to CASNPKGLNQPQHF.

The CDR3 sequence is CASSLGRSSGNTIYF. The DNA of the CDR3 is TGTGCCAGCAGCTTAGGAAGGTCCTCTGGAAACACCATATATTTT. The J gene is TRBJ1-3, the V gene TRBV7-8; D not certain. Germline values: CDR1 SGHVS, CDR2 FQNEAQ. This CDR3 region has 15 residues. Deletions cut 1 base from V and 0 bases from J, with 7 bases between.

The chain has TRBV21-1 and TRBJ1-1; the D call of TRBD1 is as the table states it, not checked on the DNA. TRBV21-1 is designated a pseudogene. The CDR3 has 12 residues. This CDR3 is CACSWDRGKAFF. CDR3 sequence (DNA): TGTGCCTGTAGTTGGGACAGGGGGAAAGCTTTCTTT.

This chain uses TRBV7-8 with TRBJ2-7; possibly TRBD1 for D (5 bases). Trimming pared 0 bases from V and 3 bases from J, leaving 12 bases between. The germline V gene encodes CDR1 SGHVS and CDR2 FQNEAQ. The CDR3 has 15 amino acids. The CDR3 DNA is TGTGCCAGCAGCTTAGCGATTCAGGGATTCTACGAGCAGTACTTC. Translated: CASSLAIQGFYEQYF.

The rearrangement links TRBV5-6 to TRBJ2-7, with a possible D match to TRBD1 (5 bases). The V gene lost 1 base and the J gene lost 5 bases, with 19 bases spanning the gap. The CDR3 is made up of 16 amino acids. Germline values: CDR1 SGHDT, CDR2 YYEEEE. The CDR3 region has the DNA TGTGCCAGCAGCTTGTTACCCCGCTTCCAGGACAACGAGCAGTACTTC. This encodes CASSLLPRFQDNEQYF. Complete variable domain (other parts from reference TRBV5-6 and TRBJ2-7): DAGVTQSPTHLIKTRGQQVTLRCSPKSGHDTVSWYQQALGQGPQFIFQYYEEEERQRGNFPDRFSGHQFPNYSSELNVNALLLGDSALYLCASSLLPRFQDNEQYFGPGTRLTVT.

This chain connects TRBV2 to TRBJ1-2, with D tentatively TRBD1 (6 bases). Germline lookup yields CDR1 SNHLY and CDR2 FYNNEI. The CDR3 loop spans 18 amino acids. Between the trimmed V and J ends, which lost 3 bases and 4 bases, there was a span of 24 bases. CDR3 bases: TGTGCCAGCAGTGAGTTTTTTGTACAGGGAGCTGAGACCTATGGCTACACCTTC. Translation: CASSEFFVQGAETYGYTF.

This clone was recorded only once. The chain links TRBV18 to TRBJ2-3, with TRBD1 matching over 8 bases. Germline CDR1 KGHSH, CDR2 LQKENI. Germline trimming cut 0 bases from V and 6 bases from J; bases unmatched to any gene: 5. This CDR3 comprises 15 residues. The DNA for the CDR3 is TGTGCCAGCTCACCACCGAAGACAGGGGTGGATACGCAGTATTTT. Its translation is CASSPPKTGVDTQYF.

This chain uses TRBV4-3 with TRBJ2-3; 13 bases match TRBD2. The V gene's germline CDR1 is LGHNA and CDR2 YSLEER. V shed 3 bases, J shed 0 bases, and the junction held 6 bases outside the gene matches. The CDR3 length is 18 residues. Here the CDR3 reads CASSHTGLAGSSTDTQYF. The CDR3 nucleotides read TGCGCCAGCAGCCATACGGGACTAGCGGGGTCTAGCACAGATACGCAGTATTTT.

This clone was recorded only once. CDR3 sequence (DNA): TGCGCCAGCAGGAACAGGGGATCGAGCACAGATACGCAGTATTTT. It is translated as CASRNRGSSTDTQYF. The gene calls are TRBV5-1 and TRBJ2-3; 7 bases agree with TRBD1. Germline V gene sequence: CDR1 SGHRS, CDR2 YFSETQ. The CDR3 is 15 amino acids. The ends lost 5 bases at V and 0 bases at J; junction bases unmatched: 6.

The V and J genes are TRBV5-5 and TRBJ2-7; D might be TRBD1 (5 bases). V was pared by 6 bases and J by 4 bases, with 14 bases between. Germline values: CDR1 SGHKS, CDR2 YYEKEE (reference sequence). CDR3 length: 13 amino acids. CDR3 nucleotide sequence: TGTGCCAGCACTTGGGCAGGGCAGTACGAGCAGTACTTC. Translating gives CASTWAGQYEQYF.

The CDR3 DNA is TGTGCCAGCAGAGACAGTTTTAATCAGCCCCAGCATTTT. Translating it yields CASRDSFNQPQHF. This chain links TRBV6-5 with TRBJ1-5, with TRBD1 as a possible D gene (5 bases). Deletions cut 6 bases from V and 4 bases from J, with 10 bases between. The CDR3 totals 13 residues. Germline V gene sequence: CDR1 MNHEY, CDR2 SVGAGI.

The V call is TRBV6-5, the J call TRBJ2-7, with TRBD1 matching 10 bases. The ends lost 8 bases at V and 3 bases at J; junction bases unmatched: 10. Germline V CDR1 and CDR2: MNHEY, SVGAGI. This CDR3 has 15 residues. DNA for the CDR3: TGTGCCAGCCGAAAGGGGGACAGGGGTTTCTACGAGCAGTACTTC. Protein sequence: CASRKGDRGFYEQYF.

In this sample, this clone turned up a few times. This rearrangement joins TRBV6-5 to TRBJ1-1; D not resolved. V was pared by 4 bases and J by 5 bases, with 11 bases between. Per germline, CDR1 MNHEY and CDR2 SVGAGI. The CDR3 runs to 13 residues. The CDR3 loop is CASSSGYKTEAFF. In DNA form, the CDR3 reads TGTGCCAGCAGTTCGGGGTATAAGACTGAAGCTTTCTTT.

The chain carries TRBV13 and TRBJ2-1; D is possibly TRBD2 (6 bases). The V gene lost 5 bases and the J gene lost 4 bases, with 12 bases spanning the gap. The CDR3 length is 14 residues. CDR1 and CDR2 from the germline V gene are PRHDT and FYEKMQ (reference sequence). The CDR3 DNA reads as TGTGCCAGCAGCCGGACCGGGAGTTACAATGAGCAGTTCTTC. Residues: CASSRTGSYNEQFF.

This clone was counted only a few times. J is TRBJ1-4 and V is TRBV18; possibly TRBD1 for D (6 bases). The germline CDR1 and CDR2 sequences are KGHSH and LQKENI. Between the trimmed V and J ends, which lost 3 bases and 8 bases, there was a span of 7 bases. This CDR3 comprises 12 residues. CDR3 DNA sequence: TGTGCCAGCTCACCGGGACAAGAAAAACTGTTTTTT. Translating gives CASSPGQEKLFF.

The chain uses TRBV27 and TRBJ1-2; D might be TRBD1 (6 bases). The V end lost 2 bases, the J end lost 7 bases, and 8 bases lay between the germline ends. The CDR3 is 12 amino acids. Germline-derived CDR1 and CDR2 are MNHEY and SMNVEV (reference sequence). The DNA for the CDR3 is TGTGCCAGCAGTTTAGAGGGGGGTGGCTACACCTTC. It translates to CASSLEGGGYTF.

The chain carries TRBV2 and TRBJ1-3, with unresolved D. The germline V gene encodes CDR1 SNHLY and CDR2 FYNNEI. Trimming pared 6 bases from V and 0 bases from J, leaving 12 bases between. The CDR3 contains 15 residues. The CDR3, as DNA: TGTGCCAGCAGCGAACCCCGGGTCTCTGGAAACACCATATATTTT. Protein sequence: CASSEPRVSGNTIYF.

This clone was recorded only once. The chain employs TRBV27 and TRBJ2-1; D may be TRBD1 (5 bases). V lost 3 bases and J lost 0, with 6 bases in between. Germline lookup yields CDR1 MNHEY and CDR2 SMNVEV (reference sequence). The CDR3 runs to 14 residues. The CDR3 loop reads CASSFQGSYNEQFF. CDR3 coding DNA: TGTGCCAGCAGTTTCCAGGGCTCCTACAATGAGCAGTTCTTC.